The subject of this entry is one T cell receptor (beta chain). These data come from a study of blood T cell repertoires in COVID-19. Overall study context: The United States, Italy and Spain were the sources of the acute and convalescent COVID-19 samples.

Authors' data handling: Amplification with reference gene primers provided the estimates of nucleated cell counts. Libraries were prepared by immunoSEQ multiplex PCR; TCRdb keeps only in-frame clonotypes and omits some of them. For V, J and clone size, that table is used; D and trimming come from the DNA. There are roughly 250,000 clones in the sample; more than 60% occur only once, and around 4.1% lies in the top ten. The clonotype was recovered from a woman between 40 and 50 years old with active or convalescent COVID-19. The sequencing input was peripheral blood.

CDR3 DNA: TGTGCCAGCAGTCTTCGGACAGGGGACAATGAGCAGTTCTTC. It codes for CASSLRTGDNEQFF. The rearrangement joins TRBV2 to TRBJ2-1, with 9 bases identical to TRBD1. The CDR3 is 14 amino acids. Per the germline V gene, CDR1 is SNHLY and CDR2 is FYNNEI. Trimming cost V 5 bases and J 5 bases; bases outside gene matches: 4.